What follows are 19 T cell receptor beta chains derived from one specimen sequenced in a study of T cell changes during pregnancy in multiple sclerosis. Sequencing used immunoSEQ multiplex PCR; TCRdb keeps in-frame clones, though not all of them. The data contain some 130,000 clones, 90% to 98% of them singletons. The input for sequencing was peripheral blood, taken after pregnancy. These receptor sequences come from a female donor with multiple sclerosis, enrolled in a pregnancy study.

A few counts support this clone. The rearrangement links TRBV2 to TRBJ1-2, with TRBD1 as a possible D gene (5 bases). This CDR3 contains 16 residues. Germline-derived CDR1 and CDR2 are SNHLY and FYNNEI. V was clipped by 1 base and J by 1 base, with 13 bases between them. The chain's CDR3 is CASSEVIGANNYGYTF. In nucleotides, the CDR3 is TGTGCCAGCAGTGAAGTGATAGGGGCAAATAACTATGGCTACACCTTC.

The chain recombines TRBV2 with TRBJ2-7; 9 bases fit TRBD2. This CDR3 region has 17 residues. In germline, CDR1 is SNHLY, CDR2 FYNNEI. V lost 2 bases, J lost 4 bases, and 12 bases stayed unmatched. The CDR3 protein is CASSEPAPGGRGYEQYF. The CDR3 bases are TGTGCCAGCAGTGAACCCGCGCCGGGCGGGAGGGGGTACGAGCAGTACTTC. The complete variable domain, with remaining parts taken from reference TRBV2 and TRBJ2-7, reads EPEVTQTPSHQVTQMGQEVILRCVPISNHLYFYWYRQILGQKVEFLVSFYNNEISEKSEIFDDQFSVERPDGSNFTLKIRSTKLEDSAMYFCASSEPAPGGRGYEQYFGPGTRLTVT.

The rearrangement links TRBV10-2 to TRBJ2-1, with D maybe TRBD1 (5 bases). In germline, CDR1 is WSHSY, CDR2 SAAADI. Between the trimmed V and J ends, which lost 6 bases and 0 bases, there was a span of 9 bases. The CDR3 contains 14 residues. The CDR3 DNA sequence: TGCGCCAGCAGATGGGGCTCCTCCTACAATGAGCAGTTCTTC. Its translation is CASRWGSSYNEQFF.

The chain employs TRBV7-8 and TRBJ1-4, with TRBD1 matching over 7 bases. CDR1 and CDR2 (germline): SGHVS, FQNEAQ. V was pared by 4 bases and J by 2 bases, with 7 bases of the junction left unmatched. The CDR3 contains 16 residues. CDR3 in DNA: TGTGCCAGCAGCTCCATAGCGGGACAGACTAATGAAAAACTGTTTTTT. It translates to CASSSIAGQTNEKLFF.

The chain is built from TRBV10-3 and TRBJ2-5; 7 bases map to TRBD1. The CDR3 runs 14 residues. Germline V lookup: CDR1 ENHRY, CDR2 SYGVKD. With V trimmed by 4 bases and J by 5 bases, 7 bases remained unmatched. Here the CDR3 reads CAISGAGGVETQYF. The CDR3 DNA reads TGTGCCATCAGTGGGGCAGGGGGTGTCGAGACCCAGTACTTC.

V usage is TRBV29-1 and J usage is TRBJ2-2, with TRBD2 matching over 7 bases. This CDR3 spans 13 amino acids. Losses at the gene ends were 3 bases for V and 7 bases for J; bases not matched to a gene: 5. The germline V gene has CDR1 SQVTM and CDR2 ANQGSEA. CDR3 loop: CSVEVAGRGELFF. The CDR3 nucleotides are TGCAGCGTTGAGGTAGCGGGCCGCGGGGAGCTGTTTTTT.

This chain links TRBV6-4 with TRBJ2-1; D is possibly TRBD1 (6 bases). V was cut by 3 bases and J by 4 bases, with 13 bases left in between. This CDR3 has 15 amino acids. The germline gives CDR1 MRHNA, CDR2 SNTAGT. This CDR3 reads CASSEWDTPYNEQFF. CDR3 coding DNA: TGTGCCAGCAGTGAGTGGGACACCCCTTACAATGAGCAGTTCTTC.

The chain combines TRBV7-9 with TRBJ1-4; D gene unclear. V shed 4 bases and J shed 3 bases, with 6 bases lying between them. Germline CDR1 is SEHNR and CDR2 is FQNEAQ (reference sequence). The CDR3 is made up of 13 amino acids. CDR3 DNA sequence: TGTGCCAGCAGCTCCGGGGCTAATGAAAAACTGTTTTTT. Its protein product is CASSSGANEKLFF.

The chain employs TRBV28 and TRBJ1-1; D not certain. V was cut by 10 bases and J by 1 base, with 13 bases left in between. The germline CDR1 and CDR2 sequences are MDHEN and SYDVKM. This CDR3 spans 13 amino acids. The CDR3 region has the DNA TGTGCCATCCAGGTATTGGGGAACACTGAAGCTTTCTTT. This sequence encodes CAIQVLGNTEAFF.

The chain links TRBV11-2 to TRBJ2-7; D uncertain. V lost 5 bases and J lost 7, with 18 bases in between. Germline values: CDR1 SGHAT, CDR2 FQNNGV. This CDR3 comprises 14 residues. The CDR3 loop is CASSDDLTPWEQYF. CDR3 nucleotides: TGTGCCAGCAGCGACGACTTAACGCCGTGGGAGCAGTACTTC.

The chain carries TRBV19 and TRBJ2-2, with D possibly being TRBD2 (6 bases). CDR3 length equals 15 residues. V was pared by 6 bases and J by 7 bases, with 18 bases between. The germline gives CDR1 LNHDA, CDR2 SQIVND (reference sequence). CDR3 residues: CASSPTRRLGGELFF. The CDR3 coding sequence is TGTGCCAGTAGCCCGACTAGACGATTAGGCGGGGAGCTGTTTTTT.

This clone was recorded once. V gene TRBV7-6 combines with J gene TRBJ2-1; D gene ambiguous. Germline-derived CDR1 and CDR2 are SGHVS and FNYEAQ. The V end lost 2 bases, the J end lost 10 bases, and 9 bases lay between the germline ends. The CDR3 is 12 residues long. CDR3 bases: TGTGCCAGCAGCTTAAATTTTCAGGAGCAGTTCTTC. This encodes CASSLNFQEQFF.

The chain carries TRBV4-1 and TRBJ1-2, with 11 bases identical to TRBD1. The CDR3 loop spans 15 amino acids. CDR1 is MGHRA, CDR2 YSYEKL, per germline. V trimming: 4 bases; J trimming: 6 bases; junction bases outside the gene matches: 7. Here the CDR3 reads CASSPGRDRGDGYTF. The CDR3 nucleotides read TGCGCCAGCAGCCCCGGGCGGGACAGGGGGGATGGCTACACCTTC.

This chain uses TRBV7-2 with TRBJ1-2, with a possible D match to TRBD1 (5 bases). Germline V gene data show CDR1 as SGHTA and CDR2 as FQGNSA. Trimming took 3 bases from V and 7 from J, leaving 15 bases between them. The CDR3 loop spans 14 amino acids. Written as DNA, the CDR3 is TGTGCCAGCAGCTTGGCAGGGCTCACCTTTGGCTACACCTTC. Amino acid sequence: CASSLAGLTFGYTF.

The genes are TRBV5-1 and TRBJ2-5; D might be TRBD1 (5 bases). The V gene lost 4 bases and the J gene lost 3 bases, with 10 bases spanning the gap. Germline V CDR1 and CDR2: SGHRS, YFSETQ. The CDR3 runs to 13 residues. The CDR3 spells CASSPGHEETQYF. CDR3 sequence (DNA): TGCGCCAGCAGCCCCGGACATGAAGAGACCCAGTACTTC.

A single count supports this clone. This chain connects TRBV19 to TRBJ1-5; 10 bases agree with TRBD1. CDR1 and CDR2 (germline): LNHDA, SQIVND (reference sequence). The CDR3 spans 16 residues. Trimming at V came to 6 bases and at J to 0 bases, leaving 5 bases not matched to a gene. The CDR3 is CASRQTGGISNQPQHF. In DNA, the CDR3 is TGTGCCAGTAGACAGACAGGGGGCATTAGCAATCAGCCCCAGCATTTT. Looking up the rest from reference TRBV19 and TRBJ1-5 gives the full variable domain: DGGITQSPKYLFRKEGQNVTLSCEQNLNHDAMYWYRQDPGQGLRLIYYSQIVNDFQKGDIAEGYSVSREKKESFPLTVTSAQKNPTAFYLCASRQTGGISNQPQHFGDGTRLSIL.

The chain is built from TRBV12-5 and TRBJ2-1; 10 bases align to TRBD1. CDR1 is LGHNT and CDR2 is FRNRAP in the germline V gene. V lost 1 base, J lost 8 bases, and 11 bases stayed unmatched. The CDR3 extends over 17 amino acids. The chain's CDR3 is CASGLAPGTGAWDEQFF. The CDR3, as DNA: TGTGCTAGTGGTTTGGCACCCGGGACAGGGGCCTGGGATGAGCAGTTCTTC.

The chain carries TRBV5-1 and TRBJ2-1; D is possibly TRBD1 (6 bases). Between the trimmed V and J ends, which lost 1 base and 1 base, there was a span of 9 bases. The CDR3 extends over 15 amino acids. The V gene's germline CDR1 is SGHRS and CDR2 YFSETQ. The CDR3 protein is CASSLNTGSYNEQFF. The DNA for the CDR3 is TGCGCCAGCAGCTTGAATACAGGGTCCTACAATGAGCAGTTCTTC.

The chain uses TRBV27 and TRBJ1-4, with 9 bases that match TRBD1. Germline CDR1 is MNHEY and CDR2 is SMNVEV (reference sequence). This CDR3 region has 20 residues. The V and J ends lost 5 bases and 3 bases, in that order; junction bases with no gene match: 19. The CDR3 here is CASSPSYRGLRRPANEKLFF. CDR3 nucleotides: TGTGCCAGCAGTCCGAGTTACAGGGGGCTTCGACGTCCAGCTAATGAAAAACTGTTTTTT.